Listed here are 9 T cell receptor beta chains from one sample, sequenced in a study of immune evolution from preneoplasia to lung adenocarcinoma. Some clones are missing from TCRdb's copy, which holds only in-frame ones; the method was immunoSEQ multiplex PCR. The table has roughly 6,000 clones, approximately 80% seen once. Sequenced material: FFPE minimally invasive lung adenocarcinoma tissue. Receptor source: a person aged 60 to 85 with lung adenocarcinoma.

The genes are TRBV6-4 and TRBJ2-2, with D unresolved. Germline V gives CDR1 MRHNA, CDR2 SNTAGT. V lost 4 bases and J lost 0, with 9 bases in between. The CDR3 loop spans 15 amino acids. CDR3 loop: CASSVGQANTGELFF. The CDR3 bases are TGTGCCAGCAGTGTGGGCCAGGCGAACACCGGGGAGCTGTTTTTT.

This clone was picked up a small number of times. J is TRBJ2-3 and V is TRBV11-2; the D is unclear. V lost 4 bases and J 2 bases, leaving 16 bases between the germline ends. The germline CDR1 and CDR2 sequences are SGHAT and FQNNGV. This CDR3 contains 16 residues. In nucleotides, the CDR3 is TGTGCCAGCAGCTCACGACTCCCCTTATCCACAGATACGCAGTATTTT. It is translated as CASSSRLPLSTDTQYF.

This clone has more than one count but fewer than ten. The chain employs TRBV15 and TRBJ1-1; D might be TRBD1 (6 bases). The germline V gene has CDR1 LNHNV and CDR2 YYDKDF (reference sequence). The germline V and J ends were trimmed by 8 bases and 6 bases, with 19 bases remaining between them. The CDR3 runs to 14 residues. CDR3 nucleotides: TGTGCCACCGGAGGATACCAGGGGAGGGCTGAAGCTTTCTTT. Translation: CATGGYQGRAEAFF. Full variable domain (missing parts from reference TRBV15 and TRBJ1-1): DAMVIQNPRYQVTQFGKPVTLSCSQTLNHNVMYWYQQKSSQAPKLLFHYYDKDFNNEADTPDNFQSRRPNTSFCFLDIRSPGLGDTAMYLCATGGYQGRAEAFFGQGTRLTVV.

The CDR3 DNA is TGCGCCAGCAGCCCTACTGCCGGGTCGGATGGCTACACCTTC. Translation gives CASSPTAGSDGYTF. The chain is built from TRBV5-1 and TRBJ1-2; D is unresolved. The germline V gene encodes CDR1 SGHRS and CDR2 YFSETQ. Trimming stripped 4 bases from V and 6 bases from J, with 16 bases between. The CDR3 runs 14 residues.

This clone was seen a handful of times. This chain uses TRBV18 with TRBJ2-2; tentatively, D is TRBD2 (5 bases). V shed 2 bases and J shed 5 bases, with 18 bases lying between them. This CDR3 is built from 17 residues. CDR1 and CDR2 from the germline V gene are KGHSH and LQKENI. CDR3 residues: CASSPDVASQRTGELFF. The CDR3 DNA reads as TGTGCCAGCTCACCAGATGTGGCCTCCCAGCGGACCGGGGAGCTGTTTTTT.

The CDR3 reads CASSLETSGKDEQFF. The CDR3 DNA sequence: TGTGCCAGCAGTTTAGAGACTAGCGGGAAAGATGAGCAGTTCTTC. The chain has TRBV27 and TRBJ2-1; 11 nucleotides agree with TRBD2. Per the germline V gene, CDR1 is MNHEY and CDR2 is SMNVEV (reference sequence). Germline trimming cut 2 bases from V and 8 bases from J; bases unmatched to any gene: 5. CDR3 size: 15 residues.

This clone has just one count. The chain couples TRBV27 to TRBJ2-7; 8 nucleotides agree with TRBD2. CDR3 length: 15 amino acids. V lost 2 bases to trimming and J lost 0 bases; unmatched junction nucleotides: 3. Germline V gene lookup returns CDR1 MNHEY and CDR2 SMNVEV (reference sequence). The CDR3, as DNA: TGTGCCAGCAGTTTAGCCGGGAGGGGCTCCTACGAGCAGTACTTC. It translates to CASSLAGRGSYEQYF.

The CDR3 sequence is CASSLIGDGEKLFF. DNA of the CDR3: TGTGCCAGCAGCTTAATCGGCGATGGTGAAAAACTGTTTTTT. V gene TRBV11-1 combines with J gene TRBJ1-4; D remains ambiguous. Trimming cost V 2 bases and J 7 bases, with 11 bases left between them. Germline assignment: CDR1 SGHAT and CDR2 FQDESV (reference sequence). This CDR3 is 14 amino acids long.

This chain uses TRBV5-1 with TRBJ2-7; TRBD1 aligns across 8 bases. With 5 bases clipped from V and 6 bases from J, the junction kept 16 bases outside the gene matches. The germline gives CDR1 SGHRS, CDR2 YFSETQ. This CDR3 region has 16 residues. The CDR3 DNA sequence: TGCGCCAGCAGTCCGGGGACGAGTACAGGGGGTAGCGAGCAGTACTTC. This encodes CASSPGTSTGGSEQYF.